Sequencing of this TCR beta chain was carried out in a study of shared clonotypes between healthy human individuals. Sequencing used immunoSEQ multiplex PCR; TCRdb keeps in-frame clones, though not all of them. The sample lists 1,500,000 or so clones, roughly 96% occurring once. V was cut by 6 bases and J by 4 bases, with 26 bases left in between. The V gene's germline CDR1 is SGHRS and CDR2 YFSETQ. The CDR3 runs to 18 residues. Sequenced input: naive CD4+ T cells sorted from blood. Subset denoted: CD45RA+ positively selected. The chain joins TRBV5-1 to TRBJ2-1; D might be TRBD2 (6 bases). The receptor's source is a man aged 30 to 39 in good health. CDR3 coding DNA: TGCGCCAGCACCCCCTACATCGGGGTTAGCGGAGATTACAATGAGCAGTTCTTC. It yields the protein CASTPYIGVSGDYNEQFF.